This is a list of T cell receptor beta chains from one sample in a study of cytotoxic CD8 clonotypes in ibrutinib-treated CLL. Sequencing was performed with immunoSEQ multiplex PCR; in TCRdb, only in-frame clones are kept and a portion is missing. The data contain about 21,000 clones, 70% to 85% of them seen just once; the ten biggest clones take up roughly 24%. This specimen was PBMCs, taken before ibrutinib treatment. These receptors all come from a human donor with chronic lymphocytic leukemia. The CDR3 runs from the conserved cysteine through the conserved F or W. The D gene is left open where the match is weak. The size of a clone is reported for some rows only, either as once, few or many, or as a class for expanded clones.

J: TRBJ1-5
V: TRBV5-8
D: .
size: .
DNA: TGTGCCAGCAGCTTGGGTCAGAGGCGACAGCCCCAGCATTTT
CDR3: CASSLGQRRQPQHF

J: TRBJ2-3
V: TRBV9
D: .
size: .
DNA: TGTGCCAGCAGCCTAGAAGGGAATTACGGCACAGATACGCAGTATTTT
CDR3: CASSLEGNYGTDTQYF

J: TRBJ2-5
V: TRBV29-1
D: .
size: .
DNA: TGCAGCGTTACCCCCACAGGGCCGGAGACCCAGTACTTC
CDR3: CSVTPTGPETQYF

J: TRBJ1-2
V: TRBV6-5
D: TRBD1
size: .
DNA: TGTGCCAGCAGTCGCGGGACAGGGGGTAATGGCTACACCTTC
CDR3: CASSRGTGGNGYTF

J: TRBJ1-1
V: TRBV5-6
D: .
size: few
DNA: TGTGCCAGCAGCTTGATCGGAAACACTGAAGCTTTCTTT
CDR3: CASSLIGNTEAFF

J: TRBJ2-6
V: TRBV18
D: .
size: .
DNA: TGTGCCAGCTCACCATTTAGGGTCTCTGGGGCCAACGTCCTGACTTTC
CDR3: CASSPFRVSGANVLTF

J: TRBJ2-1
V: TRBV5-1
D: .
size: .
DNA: TGCGCCAGCAGCAGCTCCGGGACGAACTACAATGAGCAGTTCTTC
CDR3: CASSSSGTNYNEQFF

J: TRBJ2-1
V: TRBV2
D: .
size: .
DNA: TGTGCCATCAGGGGTCTGAATCTCGATGAGCAGTTCTTC
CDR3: CAIRGLNLDEQFF

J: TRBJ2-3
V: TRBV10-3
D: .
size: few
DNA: TGTGCCATCAGTGATATAGGTACGGGGGCGCAGTATTTT
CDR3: CAISDIGTGAQYF

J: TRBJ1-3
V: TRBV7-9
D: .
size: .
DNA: TGTGCCAGCAGCTTAGCGTTGGGAAACACCATATATTTT
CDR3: CASSLALGNTIYF